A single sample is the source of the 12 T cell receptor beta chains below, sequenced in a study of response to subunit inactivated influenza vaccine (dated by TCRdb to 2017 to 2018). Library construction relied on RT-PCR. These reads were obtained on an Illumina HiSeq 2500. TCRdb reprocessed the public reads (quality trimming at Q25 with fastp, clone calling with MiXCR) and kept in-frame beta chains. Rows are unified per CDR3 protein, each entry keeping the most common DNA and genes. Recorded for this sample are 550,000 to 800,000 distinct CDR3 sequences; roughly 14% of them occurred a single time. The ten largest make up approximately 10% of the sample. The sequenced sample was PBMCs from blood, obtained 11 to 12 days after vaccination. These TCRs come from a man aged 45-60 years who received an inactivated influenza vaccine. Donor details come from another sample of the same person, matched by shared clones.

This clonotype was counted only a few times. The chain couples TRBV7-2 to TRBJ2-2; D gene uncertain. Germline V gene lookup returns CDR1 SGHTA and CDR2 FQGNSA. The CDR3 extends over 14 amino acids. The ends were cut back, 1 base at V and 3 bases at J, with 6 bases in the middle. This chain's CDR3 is CASSLGRYTGELFF. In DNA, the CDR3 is TGTGCCAGCAGCTTAGGACGGTACACCGGGGAGCTGTTTTTT.

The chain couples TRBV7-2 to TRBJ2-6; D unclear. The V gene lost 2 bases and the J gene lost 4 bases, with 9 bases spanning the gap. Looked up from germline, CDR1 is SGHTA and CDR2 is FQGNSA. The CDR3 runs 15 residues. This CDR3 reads CASSLSLGGANVLTF. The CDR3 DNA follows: TGTGCCAGCAGCTTATCTCTGGGAGGGGCCAACGTCCTGACTTTC. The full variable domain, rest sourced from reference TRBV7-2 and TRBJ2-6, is GAGVSQSPSNKVTEKGKDVELRCDPISGHTALYWYRQSLGQGLEFLIYFQGNSAPDKSGLPSDRFSAERTGGSVSTLTIQRTQQEDSAVYLCASSLSLGGANVLTFGAGSRLTVL.

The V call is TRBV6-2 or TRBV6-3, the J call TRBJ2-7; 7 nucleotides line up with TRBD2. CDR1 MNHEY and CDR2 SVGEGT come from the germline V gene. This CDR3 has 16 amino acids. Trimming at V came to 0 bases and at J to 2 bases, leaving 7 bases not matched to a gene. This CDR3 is CASSYSLAGAPYEQYF. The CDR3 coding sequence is TGTGCCAGCAGTTACTCTTTGGCGGGAGCGCCCTACGAGCAGTACTTC.

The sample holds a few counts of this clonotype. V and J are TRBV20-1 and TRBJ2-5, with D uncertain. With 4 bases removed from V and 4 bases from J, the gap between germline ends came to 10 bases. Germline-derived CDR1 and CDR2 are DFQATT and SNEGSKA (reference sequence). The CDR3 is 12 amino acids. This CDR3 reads CSATFKRETQYF. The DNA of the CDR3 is TGCAGTGCTACCTTTAAGCGAGAGACCCAGTACTTC.

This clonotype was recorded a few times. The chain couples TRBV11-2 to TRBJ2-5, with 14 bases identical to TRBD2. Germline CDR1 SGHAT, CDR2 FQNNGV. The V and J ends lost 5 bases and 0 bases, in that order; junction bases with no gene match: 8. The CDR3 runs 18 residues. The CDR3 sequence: CASSLLPGLAGDQETQYF. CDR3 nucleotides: TGTGCCAGCAGCCTACTTCCGGGACTAGCGGGAGACCAAGAGACCCAGTACTTC.

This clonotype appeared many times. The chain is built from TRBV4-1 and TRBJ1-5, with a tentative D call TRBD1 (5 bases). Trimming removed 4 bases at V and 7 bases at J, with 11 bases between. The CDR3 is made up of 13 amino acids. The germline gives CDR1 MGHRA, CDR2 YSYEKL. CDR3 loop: CASSPPGGQPQHF. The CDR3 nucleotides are TGCGCCAGCAGCCCGCCGGGGGGGCAGCCCCAGCATTTT.

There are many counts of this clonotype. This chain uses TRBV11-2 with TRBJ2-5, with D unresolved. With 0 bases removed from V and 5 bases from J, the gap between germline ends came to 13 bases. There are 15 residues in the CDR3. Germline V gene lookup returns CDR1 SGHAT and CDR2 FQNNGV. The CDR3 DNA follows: TGTGCCAGCAGCTTAGATCAGTCGGCCGCGGAGACCCAGTACTTC. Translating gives CASSLDQSAAETQYF.

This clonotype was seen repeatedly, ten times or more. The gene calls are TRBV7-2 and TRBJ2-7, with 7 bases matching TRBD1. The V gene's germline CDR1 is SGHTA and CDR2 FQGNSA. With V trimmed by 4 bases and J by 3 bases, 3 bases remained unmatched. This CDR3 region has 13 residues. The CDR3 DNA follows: TGTGCCAGCAGCTACGCAGGGGGCTACGAGCAGTACTTC. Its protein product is CASSYAGGYEQYF. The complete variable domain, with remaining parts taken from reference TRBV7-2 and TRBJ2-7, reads GAGVSQSPSNKVTEKGKDVELRCDPISGHTALYWYRQSLGQGLEFLIYFQGNSAPDKSGLPSDRFSAERTGGSVSTLTIQRTQQEDSAVYLCASSYAGGYEQYFGPGTRLTVT.

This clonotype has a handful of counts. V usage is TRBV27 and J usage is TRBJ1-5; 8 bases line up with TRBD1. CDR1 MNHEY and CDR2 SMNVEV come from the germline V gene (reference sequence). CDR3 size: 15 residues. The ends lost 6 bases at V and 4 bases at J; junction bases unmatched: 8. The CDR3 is CASRPQGADNQPQHF. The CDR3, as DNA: TGTGCCAGCAGACCCCAGGGGGCAGATAATCAGCCCCAGCATTTT.

The CDR3 bases are TGTGCCACCCGCGACAGGCGCCCCGGTGCTTTCTTT. Its protein is CATRDRRPGAFF. The chain uses TRBV10-3 and TRBJ1-1; tentatively, D is TRBD1 (6 bases). V was cut by 10 bases and J by 11 bases, with 20 bases left in between. The V gene's germline CDR1 is ENHRY and CDR2 SYGVKD. The CDR3 extends over 12 amino acids.

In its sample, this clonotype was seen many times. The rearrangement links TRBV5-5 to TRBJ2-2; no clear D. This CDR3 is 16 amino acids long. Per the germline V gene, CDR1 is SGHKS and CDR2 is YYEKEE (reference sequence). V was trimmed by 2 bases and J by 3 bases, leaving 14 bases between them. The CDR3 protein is CASSFYRLMDTGELFF. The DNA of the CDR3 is TGTGCCAGCAGCTTTTATCGGCTAATGGACACCGGGGAGCTGTTTTTT.

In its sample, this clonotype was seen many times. Here the CDR3 DNA reads TGCAGTGCTAGAGATGGGACTAGCCATCAAGAGACCCAGTACTTC. Encoded protein: CSARDGTSHQETQYF. The V call is TRBV20-1, the J call TRBJ2-5; TRBD2 matches 9 bases. CDR1 is DFQATT and CDR2 is SNEGSKA in the germline V gene (reference sequence). V dropped 0 bases and J dropped 2; count of bases not matched to a gene: 4. CDR3 size: 15 residues.